These T cell receptor beta chains were read from a single sample in a study of cytomegalovirus exposure and HLA in healthy donors. Assay: immunoSEQ multiplex PCR; the TCRdb copy retains only in-frame clones and omits some. The table shows 140,000 to 150,000 clones, with around 75% occurring only once. Source material: PBMCs. These receptors all come from a man aged 25 to 40 in good health and CMV-seronegative. Both conserved end residues are part of each CDR3. Each record gives: J gene, D gene, V gene, clone size, CDR3 protein, CDR3 DNA. D genes are given only for firm matches. The size of a clone is reported for some rows only, either as once, few or many, or as a class for expanded clones.

>TRBJ2-7|TRBD1|TRBV18|few
CASWDRTGAEYEQYF
TGTGCCAGCTGGGACCGGACAGGGGCGGAATACGAGCAGTACTTC
>TRBJ1-1|NA|TRBV6-6|NA
CASSYDGTRNTEAFF
TGTGCCAGCAGTTACGACGGGACACGGAACACTGAAGCTTTCTTT
>TRBJ1-3|NA|TRBV7-9|NA
CASRPRPISGNTIYF
TGTGCCAGCAGGCCTAGACCCATCTCTGGAAACACCATATATTTT
>TRBJ1-1|NA|TRBV7-9|NA
CASSSYGGTEAFF
TGTGCCAGCAGCTCGTACGGGGGAACTGAAGCTTTCTTT
>TRBJ1-2|TRBD1|TRBV30|few
CAWSPGQRMIGHGYTF
TGTGCCTGGAGTCCGGGACAGAGGATGATCGGCCATGGCTACACCTTC
>TRBJ2-6|NA|TRBV27|NA
CASLSGANGLTF
TGTGCCAGCCTCTCTGGGGCCAACGGCCTGACTTTC
>TRBJ1-4|NA|TRBV4-1|NA
CASSQVFRVAFEKLFF
TGCGCCAGCAGCCAAGTCTTCAGGGTTGCGTTTGAAAAACTGTTTTTT
>TRBJ2-7|NA|TRBV5-6|NA
CASSPGTLRPYEQYF
TGTGCCAGCAGCCCCGGGACTCTGAGACCTTACGAGCAGTACTTC
>TRBJ1-3|TRBD1|TRBV5-5|NA
CASSLQGFSGNTIYF
TGTGCCAGCAGCCTACAGGGGTTCTCTGGAAACACCATATATTTT
>TRBJ2-3|TRBD2|TRBV29-1|NA
CSVDAGGDTQYF
TGCAGCGTTGACGCCGGGGGGGATACGCAGTATTTT
>TRBJ1-5|NA|TRBV7-2|NA
CASSFDGYSNQPQHF
TGTGCCAGCAGTTTTGACGGGTATAGCAATCAGCCCCAGCATTTT
>TRBJ2-1|NA|TRBV27|NA
CASSRQNSYNEQFF
TGTGCCAGCAGTAGACAGAATAGTTACAATGAGCAGTTCTTC
>TRBJ1-1|NA|TRBV2|NA
CASSQDTPRTEAFF
TGTGCCAGCAGTCAGGACACCCCGAGGACTGAAGCTTTCTTT
>TRBJ1-5|TRBD1|TRBV2|NA
CASSPRQGNYQPQHF
TGTGCCAGCAGCCCCAGACAGGGGAACTATCAGCCCCAGCATTTT
>TRBJ2-1|TRBD2|TRBV5-4|NA
CASSSSGREQFF
TGTGCCAGCAGCTCTAGCGGGAGGGAGCAGTTCTTC
>TRBJ2-5|NA|TRBV6-5|once
CASRPLVLQETQYF
TGTGCCAGCAGGCCCCTAGTTCTCCAAGAGACCCAGTACTTC